One sample yielded the 8 T cell receptor beta chains listed below, sequenced in a study of relationships among human T cell subsets. From mRNA, alpha and beta CDR3 regions were amplified using semiquantitative ARM-PCR. ARM-PCR used tagged nested gene-specific primers, then communal superprimers for exponential amplification. TCRdb redid the calling of the multiplex PCR reads with MiXCR, one entry per CDR3 protein. The sample includes 13,000 or so distinct CDR3 sequences, approximately 67% seen only once; the top ten take 25% to 30%. The Th1 cells were the flow-through after CD25, CD56 and CD294 bead selections. The sequencing input was CD4+ Th1 cells sorted from blood. These receptor sequences come from a man aged 35 to 55 in good health.

The chain couples TRBV19 to TRBJ1-2; D call uncertain. The germline gives CDR1 LNHDA, CDR2 SQIVND (reference sequence). Trimming cost V 5 bases and J 2 bases, with 9 bases left between them. This CDR3 region has 13 residues. CDR3 nucleotide sequence: TGTGCCAGTAGTCAGGACGGCAACTATGGCTACACCTTC. Protein product: CASSQDGNYGYTF.

Only a few counts were recorded for this clonotype. The chain recombines TRBV5-1 with TRBJ1-1; D gene unclear. The CDR3 loop spans 16 amino acids. The germline gives CDR1 SGHRS, CDR2 YFSETQ. V was cut by 0 bases and J by 0 bases, with 12 bases left in between. CDR3 sequence reads: CASSLVGSGVNTEAFF. The CDR3 bases are TGCGCCAGCAGCTTGGTGGGGAGTGGGGTGAACACTGAAGCTTTCTTT.

This clonotype was seen a few times. The J gene is TRBJ2-3, the V gene TRBV28, with TRBD2 matching 9 bases. Trimming removed 4 bases from V and 6 bases from J; junction bases left unmatched: 8. CDR3 length: 15 residues. CDR1 and CDR2 from the germline V gene are MDHEN and SYDVKM. The CDR3 reads CASSSQGLALDTQYF. Written as DNA, the CDR3 is TGTGCCAGCAGTTCCCAGGGACTAGCTTTGGATACGCAGTATTTT.

The table lists this clonotype with a few counts. The CDR3 spells CASSLELAVSYEQYF. The CDR3 coding sequence is TGTGCCAGCAGCTTAGAACTAGCGGTCTCCTACGAGCAGTACTTC. The V call is TRBV11-2, the J call TRBJ2-7, with TRBD2 matching 8 bases. The CDR3 is made up of 15 amino acids. Trimming removed 0 bases from V and 0 bases from J; junction bases left unmatched: 1. Looked up from germline, CDR1 is SGHAT and CDR2 is FQNNGV.

The chain couples TRBV6-5 to TRBJ2-7; 12 bases are a match to TRBD2. V shed 5 bases and J 6 bases; nucleotides not matched to a gene: 8. CDR1 is MNHEY, CDR2 SVGAGI, per germline. The CDR3 consists of 15 residues. CDR3 DNA: TGTGCCAGCAGTCTTTCTAGCGGGAGGGCCACCGAGCAGTACTTC. Protein sequence: CASSLSSGRATEQYF.

V and J are TRBV25-1 and TRBJ2-1; the D is unclear. This CDR3 has 15 residues. V was shortened by 7 bases and J by 7 bases, with 20 bases between the two germline ends. Germline V CDR1 and CDR2: MGHDK, SYGVNS. CDR3 in amino acids: CASNPPGPARNEQFF. CDR3 DNA sequence: TGTGCCAGCAATCCACCTGGACCAGCCCGAAATGAGCAGTTCTTC.

V and J are TRBV11-3 and TRBJ2-1; the D gene is possibly TRBD1 (6 bases). The germline V and J ends were trimmed by 6 bases and 8 bases, with 14 bases remaining between them. Germline V gene sequence: CDR1 SGHNT, CDR2 YENEEA. There are 13 residues in the CDR3. The CDR3, as DNA: TGTGCCAGCAGTCGGGACACAGCGGATGAGCAGTTCTTC. Amino acid sequence: CASSRDTADEQFF. Using reference TRBV11-3 and TRBJ2-1 for the parts outside the CDR3, the full variable domain is EAGVVQSPRYKIIEKKQPVAFWCNPISGHNTLYWYLQNLGQGPELLIRYENEEAVDDSQLPKDRFSAERLKGVDSTLKIQPAELGDSAVYLCASSRDTADEQFFGPGTRLTVL.

The chain couples TRBV4-1 to TRBJ1-6; D is undetermined. Germline V gives CDR1 MGHRA, CDR2 YSYEKL. There are 17 residues in the CDR3. Trimming shortened V by 7 bases and J by 0 bases, and 16 bases separated the two germline ends. This CDR3 reads CASTKLDLISYNSPLHF. The CDR3 DNA reads TGCGCCAGCACCAAGTTGGACCTAATCTCCTATAATTCACCCCTCCACTTT.